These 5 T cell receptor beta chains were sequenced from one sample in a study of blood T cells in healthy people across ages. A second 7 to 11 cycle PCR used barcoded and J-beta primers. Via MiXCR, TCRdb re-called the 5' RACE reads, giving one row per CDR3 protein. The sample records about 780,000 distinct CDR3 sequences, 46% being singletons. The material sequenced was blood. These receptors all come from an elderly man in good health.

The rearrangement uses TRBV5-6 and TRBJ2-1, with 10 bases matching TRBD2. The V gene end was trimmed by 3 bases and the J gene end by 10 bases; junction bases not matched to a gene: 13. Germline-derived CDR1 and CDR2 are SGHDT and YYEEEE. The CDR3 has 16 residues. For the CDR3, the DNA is TGTGCCAGCAGCTACAGAGCGGGAGGGCCTCGGCGGGAGCAGTTCTTC. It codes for CASSYRAGGPRREQFF.

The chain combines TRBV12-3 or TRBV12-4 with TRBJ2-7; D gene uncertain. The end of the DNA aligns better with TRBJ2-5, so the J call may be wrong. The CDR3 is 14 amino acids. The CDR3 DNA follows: TGTGCCAGCAGCCACGCGAGCCCCCAAGAGACCCAGTACTTC. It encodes CASSHASPQETQYF.

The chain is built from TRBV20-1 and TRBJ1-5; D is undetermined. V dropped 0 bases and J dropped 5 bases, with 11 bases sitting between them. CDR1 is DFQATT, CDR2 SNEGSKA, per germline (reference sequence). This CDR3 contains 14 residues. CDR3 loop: CSARDWGRDQPQHF. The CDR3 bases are TGCAGTGCTAGAGATTGGGGAAGGGATCAGCCCCAGCATTTT.

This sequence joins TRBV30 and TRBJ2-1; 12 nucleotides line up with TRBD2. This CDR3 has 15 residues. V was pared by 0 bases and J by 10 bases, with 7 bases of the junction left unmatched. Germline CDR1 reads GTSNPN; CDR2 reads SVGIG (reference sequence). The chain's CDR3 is CAWSVGLAGGVEQFF. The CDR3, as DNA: TGTGCCTGGAGTGTGGGGCTAGCGGGGGGGGTAGAGCAGTTCTTC. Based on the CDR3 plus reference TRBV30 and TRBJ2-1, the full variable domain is SQTIHQWPATLVQPVGSPLSLECTVEGTSNPNLYWYRQAAGRGLQLLFYSVGIGQISSEVPQNLSASRPQDRQFILSSKKLLLSDSGFYLCAWSVGLAGGVEQFFGPGTRLTVL.

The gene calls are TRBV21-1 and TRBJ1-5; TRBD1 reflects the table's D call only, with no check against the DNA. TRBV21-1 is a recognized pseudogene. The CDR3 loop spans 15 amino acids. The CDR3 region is CASSNRKGPNQPQHF. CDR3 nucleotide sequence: TGTGCCAGCAGCAATCGGAAGGGGCCGAATCAGCCCCAGCATTTT.